This record concerns one TCR beta chain sequence. Its antigen is undetermined. TCRdb re-called the reads through MiXCR, storing one row per CDR3 protein. In the table there are tens of thousands of distinct CDR3 sequences, over 50% of which are singletons. The CDR3 totals 17 residues. From germline, CDR1 is SGHDT and CDR2 YYEEEE. The V end was cut by 4 bases, the J end by 0 bases, with 14 bases between. These data belong to a study of type 1 regulatory T cells. Study observations and caveats: Compared with non-Tr1 cells, Tr1 cells showed a narrower TCR repertoire.

The sample consisted of cultured non-Tr1 T cells, either the whole culture or a sorted T cell fraction (not recorded which). This TCR was recovered from a human donor in good health. This chain links TRBV5-6 with TRBJ2-6; a weak D match, TRBD1 (7 bases). CDR3 protein: CASSGAGGLSGANVLTF. CDR3 sequence (DNA): TGTGCCAGCAGCGGGGCAGGGGGACTCTCTGGGGCCAACGTCCTGACTTTC.